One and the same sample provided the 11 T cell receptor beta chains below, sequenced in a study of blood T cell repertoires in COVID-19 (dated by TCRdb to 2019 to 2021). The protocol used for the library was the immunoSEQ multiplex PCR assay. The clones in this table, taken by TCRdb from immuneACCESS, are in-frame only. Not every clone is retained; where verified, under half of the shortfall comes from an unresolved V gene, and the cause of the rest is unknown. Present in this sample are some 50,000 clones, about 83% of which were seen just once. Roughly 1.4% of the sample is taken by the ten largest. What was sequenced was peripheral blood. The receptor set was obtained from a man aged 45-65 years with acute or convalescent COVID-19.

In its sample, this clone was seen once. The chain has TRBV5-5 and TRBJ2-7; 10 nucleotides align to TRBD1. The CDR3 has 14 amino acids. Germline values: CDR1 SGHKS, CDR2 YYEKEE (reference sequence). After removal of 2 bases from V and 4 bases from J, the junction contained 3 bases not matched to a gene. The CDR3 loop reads CASSFGTGEYEQYF. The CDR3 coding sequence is TGTGCCAGCAGCTTCGGGACAGGGGAATACGAGCAGTACTTC.

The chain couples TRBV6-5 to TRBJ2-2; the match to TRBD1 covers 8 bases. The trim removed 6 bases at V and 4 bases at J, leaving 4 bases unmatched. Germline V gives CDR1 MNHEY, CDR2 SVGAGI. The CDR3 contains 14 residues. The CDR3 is CASSQDRVTGELFF. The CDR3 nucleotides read TGTGCCAGCAGCCAGGACAGGGTCACCGGGGAGCTGTTTTTT.

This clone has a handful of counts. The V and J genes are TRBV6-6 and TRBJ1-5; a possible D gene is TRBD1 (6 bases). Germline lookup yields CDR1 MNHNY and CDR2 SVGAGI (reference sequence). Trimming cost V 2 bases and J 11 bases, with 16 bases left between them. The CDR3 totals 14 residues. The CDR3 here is CASSYGQGSGSQHF. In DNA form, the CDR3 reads TGTGCCAGCAGTTACGGGCAGGGGAGTGGGTCCCAGCATTTT.

DNA for the CDR3: TGTGCCAGCAGTTACAGGGCCTTAGTGTACAATGAGCAGTTCTTC. Its translation: CASSYRALVYNEQFF. This chain uses TRBV27 with TRBJ2-1, with D possibly matching TRBD1 (6 bases). Trimming took off 4 bases at V and 4 bases at J, with 14 bases between the two ends. Germline V gene data show CDR1 as MNHEY and CDR2 as SMNVEV (reference sequence). This CDR3 has 15 residues.

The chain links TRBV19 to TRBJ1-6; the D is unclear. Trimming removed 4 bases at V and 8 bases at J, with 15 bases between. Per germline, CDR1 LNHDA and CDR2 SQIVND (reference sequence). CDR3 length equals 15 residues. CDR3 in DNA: TGTGCCAGTAGTAATACAGTTCCGTGGGATTCACCCCTCCACTTT. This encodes CASSNTVPWDSPLHF.

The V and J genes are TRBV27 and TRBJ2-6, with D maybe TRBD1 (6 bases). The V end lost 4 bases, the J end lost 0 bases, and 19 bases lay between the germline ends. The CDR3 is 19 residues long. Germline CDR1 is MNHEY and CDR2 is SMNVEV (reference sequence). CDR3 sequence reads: CASSSPRDTYFSGANVLTF. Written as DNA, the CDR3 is TGTGCCAGCAGTTCACCCCGGGACACCTACTTCTCTGGGGCCAACGTCCTGACTTTC.

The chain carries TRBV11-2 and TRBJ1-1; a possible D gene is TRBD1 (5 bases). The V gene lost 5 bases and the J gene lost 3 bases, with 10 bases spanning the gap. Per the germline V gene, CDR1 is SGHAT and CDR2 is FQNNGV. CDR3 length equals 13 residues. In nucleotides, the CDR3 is TGTGCCAGCAGCGCCAGGGTCGACACTGAAGCTTTCTTT. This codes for CASSARVDTEAFF.

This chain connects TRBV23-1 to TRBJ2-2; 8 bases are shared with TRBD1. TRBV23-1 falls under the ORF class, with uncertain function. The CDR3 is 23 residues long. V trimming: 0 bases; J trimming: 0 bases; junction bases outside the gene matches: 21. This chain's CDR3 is CASSQSGGPVTGVCVTNTGELFF. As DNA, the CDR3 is TGCGCCAGCAGTCAATCAGGGGGACCAGTGACAGGGGTTTGCGTGACGAACACCGGGGAGCTGTTTTTT.

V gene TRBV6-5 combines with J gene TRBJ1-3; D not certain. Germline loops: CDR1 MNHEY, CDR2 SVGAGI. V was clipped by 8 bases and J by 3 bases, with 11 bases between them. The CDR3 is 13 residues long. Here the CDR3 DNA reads TGTGCCAGCTCCGGGTTCGGTGGAAACACCATATATTTT. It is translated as CASSGFGGNTIYF.

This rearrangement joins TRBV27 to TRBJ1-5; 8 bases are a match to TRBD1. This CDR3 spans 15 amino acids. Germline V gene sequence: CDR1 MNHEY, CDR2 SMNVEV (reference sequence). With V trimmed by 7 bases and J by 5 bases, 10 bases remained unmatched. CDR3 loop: CASMKTGVRDQPQHF. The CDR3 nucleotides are TGTGCCAGCATGAAGACAGGGGTAAGGGATCAGCCCCAGCATTTT.

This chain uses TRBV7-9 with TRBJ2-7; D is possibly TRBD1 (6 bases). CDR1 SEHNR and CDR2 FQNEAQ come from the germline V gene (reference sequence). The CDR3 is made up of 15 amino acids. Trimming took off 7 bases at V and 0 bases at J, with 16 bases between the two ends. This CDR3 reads CASTVLRDTSYEQYF. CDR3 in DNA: TGTGCCAGCACCGTACTCCGGGACACCTCCTACGAGCAGTACTTC.